This note documents a single TCR beta chain sequence. What antigen it recognizes has not been identified. Base qualities are not recorded, but no much larger clone differs from it by a single base. CEF-cultured naive and memory CD4+ T cell DNA received survey-level immunoSEQ TCR-beta sequencing. The authors processed their data as follows. Preprocessing removed nonproductive sequences and CDR3s not starting with C, not ending with F or W, or shorter than 7 amino acids. Antigen-specific clonotypes were called with the MANAFEST web app on the basis of expansion relative to the reference and to other culture wells. A clone counted as positive if significantly expanded in 2 of 3 replicate wells versus the reference culture at FDR below 0.05. A further requirement for positive clones was significant expansion compared with all other tandem wells, along with an odds ratio above 5. Cultured and uncultured naive and memory CD4+ repertoires were searched for previously identified spike- and CEF-reactive CDR3s. After three terminal residues were trimmed from each end, CDR3 homology was quantified as pairwise Levenshtein distance using the stringdist R package. TCRdb provides this immuneACCESS table in a form limited to in-frame rearrangements. Some clones are lacking; in checked studies, under half of them reflect an unresolved V gene, and why the rest are absent is not known. V and J calls and clone size follow that table, whereas D and trimming were derived from the DNA. The sample contains tens of thousands of clones, 84% of them found a single time. The ten largest account for 0.95% to 1.5% of the sample.

Naive and memory CD4+ T cells were separated from cryopreserved PBMCs by CD4 enrichment followed by EasySep naive CD4+ T cell enrichment. Sorted naive or memory CD4+ T cells (about 100,000) were grown at a 1:1 ratio with T cell-depleted PBMCs and CEF peptides for 9 to 11 days. Triplicate replicate wells were generally used for each peptide culture condition. PBMCs were isolated from leukapheresis product or whole blood by Ficoll-Paque PLUS gradient centrifugation. The PBMCs went either fresh into the expansion assay or into cryopreservation at -140 degrees C. The QIAamp Micro DNA Kit was used to extract genomic DNA from the CD4+ T cells. CDR1 and CDR2 are read off the germline V gene as SGHTA and FQGTGA. The CDR3 runs 17 amino acids, cysteine and phenylalanine included. Only the CDR3 DNA stays, 51 bases, in frame from base 1. Compared with germline, V lacks 5 bases and J lacks 9 bases; bases without a gene match: 12.

This record belongs to a study of CD4 T cells in relation to SARS-CoV-2 and coronaviruses (dated by TCRdb to 2020 to 2022). For the wider study: In the ViraFEST assay, PBMCs were cultured with antigen for approximately 9 days, after which TCR beta CDR3s were sequenced to identify clonal expansions specific to the antigen. HLA restriction was mapped for shared crossreactive spike epitopes using patient-derived lymphoblastoid cell lines. Memory CD4+ T cell crossreactivity between SARS-CoV-2 and common cold coronavirus spike proteins was assessed at the TCR clonotype level in the study. The Adaptive Biotechnologies TCR-sequencing kit was used for samples from three pre-COVID donors and for the naive versus memory experiments, whereas the other data were Illumina-based. For other donors in the study, expansion assays were sequenced with a different, Illumina-based TCR-beta assay. The full convalescent cohort of more than nine patients had a median age of around 38 years, ranging from about 20 to 80 years. The approximately twelve convalescent patients included 8 males and 4 females; two subjects were Hispanic.

General findings and caveats noted by the study authors: Memory CD4+ clonotypes crossrecognizing SARS-CoV-2 and at least one common cold coronavirus spike were found in approximately 65% of donors. Because the crossreactivity analysis focused on spike protein, crossreactivity against other viral proteins was not assessed. Crossreactive clones showed significantly weaker SARS-CoV-2-driven expansion than monoreactive clones, consistent with antigenic imprinting. Sequencing of naive versus memory cells indicated that the assay detects memory recall responses, not primary responses primed during culture. The study was limited by small numbers of patients and tested TCRs. No donor contributed both pre-pandemic and post-infection samples, which limited tracing the source of pre-existing responses.

Sequenced material: naive CD4+ T cells from PBMCs, cultured in vitro. Explained via the paper, the cell subset or site label denotes: naive CD4+ T cells isolated by negative enrichment. The TCR was taken from an adult with COVID-19. The chain links TRBV7-3 with TRBJ2-1, with 14 bases in between that match TRBD2. Here the CDR3 is given as CASSPQPTSGRAVEQFF. The DNA reads as follows: TGTGCCAGCAGCCCCCAACCGACTAGCGGGAGGGCGGTTGAGCAGTTCTTC. The CDR3 plus the reference TRBV7-3 and TRBJ2-1 genes for the other parts give the full variable domain: GAGVSQTPSNKVTEKGKYVELRCDPISGHTALYWYRQSLGQGPEFLIYFQGTGAADDSGLPNDRFFAVRPEGSVSTLKIQRTERGDSAVYLCASSPQPTSGRAVEQFFGPGTRLTVL.